These T cell receptor beta chains were read from a single sample in a study of cytomegalovirus exposure and HLA in healthy donors. The assay was immunoSEQ multiplex PCR, and TCRdb's table has in-frame clones only and misses some. Of tens of thousands of clones in the sample, around 80% were seen once. Sample: PBMCs. The receptor source for this set is a man aged 50-59 years in good health and CMV-seropositive. The CDR3 runs from the conserved cysteine through the conserved F or W. Fields, in order: V gene, J gene, CDR3 protein.

v_call: TRBV5-1; j_call: TRBJ1-2; cdr3_aa: CASSLDLGGLNYGYTF
v_call: TRBV11-2; j_call: TRBJ2-5; cdr3_aa: CASSLANRETQYF
v_call: TRBV10-2; j_call: TRBJ2-3; cdr3_aa: CASSERRTDTQYF
v_call: TRBV19; j_call: TRBJ2-3; cdr3_aa: CASGASGGTQYF
v_call: TRBV7-3; j_call: TRBJ2-4; cdr3_aa: CASSLTGAGKNIQYF
v_call: TRBV6-1; j_call: TRBJ2-5; cdr3_aa: CASSGPSGNQETQYF
v_call: TRBV13; j_call: TRBJ2-7; cdr3_aa: CASSRTSGSSYEQYF
v_call: TRBV5-1; j_call: TRBJ2-5; cdr3_aa: CASKERQGYQETQYF
v_call: TRBV7-2; j_call: TRBJ1-2; cdr3_aa: CASSSMLQGAVGYGYTF
v_call: TRBV30; j_call: TRBJ2-1; cdr3_aa: CAWDEQRGFSEQFF
v_call: TRBV5-1; j_call: TRBJ2-7; cdr3_aa: CASSFRSDPGSSYEQYF
v_call: TRBV11-1; j_call: TRBJ2-7; cdr3_aa: CASSPTWRDLPANYEQYF
v_call: TRBV5-4; j_call: TRBJ2-7; cdr3_aa: CASSSGTSVSYEQYF
v_call: TRBV4-1; j_call: TRBJ2-1; cdr3_aa: CASSQDLGDSSYNEQFF
v_call: TRBV11-3; j_call: TRBJ2-7; cdr3_aa: CASSSPRQSDEQYF
v_call: TRBV5-4; j_call: TRBJ1-2; cdr3_aa: CASSLRGQGGSGGYTF
v_call: TRBV27; j_call: TRBJ1-2; cdr3_aa: CASSPQGLGNYGYTF
v_call: TRBV6-1; j_call: TRBJ2-7; cdr3_aa: CASSDQSHYEQYF
v_call: TRBV12-5; j_call: TRBJ2-5; cdr3_aa: CASGPGLVETQYF
v_call: TRBV14; j_call: TRBJ2-5; cdr3_aa: CASSDLGGLGETQYF
v_call: TRBV27; j_call: TRBJ2-5; cdr3_aa: CASSLVLGTPRQGAQYF
v_call: TRBV7-2; j_call: TRBJ1-1; cdr3_aa: CASSKDRGRGTEAFF
v_call: TRBV5-4; j_call: TRBJ2-7; cdr3_aa: CASSLGSGVSPYEQYF
v_call: TRBV15; j_call: TRBJ1-2; cdr3_aa: CATSPRQGYYGYTF
v_call: TRBV6-5; j_call: TRBJ1-5; cdr3_aa: CASSYSRRGEQPQHF
v_call: TRBV6-5; j_call: TRBJ1-2; cdr3_aa: CASRQGGQVYGYTF
v_call: TRBV5-1; j_call: TRBJ1-5; cdr3_aa: CASSTLPSGSNQPQHF
v_call: TRBV12-5; j_call: TRBJ2-5; cdr3_aa: CASGLIGGETQYF
v_call: TRBV25-1; j_call: TRBJ1-1; cdr3_aa: CASSESLLMNTEAFF
v_call: TRBV10-3; j_call: TRBJ2-3; cdr3_aa: CATRQGLAGGQDTQYF
v_call: TRBV7-2; j_call: TRBJ2-1; cdr3_aa: CASSAGLAGNNEQFF
v_call: TRBV30; j_call: TRBJ2-4; cdr3_aa: CAWSTKTGGGNIQYF
v_call: TRBV11-2; j_call: TRBJ1-3; cdr3_aa: CASSSGFSGNTIYF
v_call: TRBV7-2; j_call: TRBJ2-1; cdr3_aa: CASREVGSEQFF
v_call: TRBV7-2; j_call: TRBJ2-3; cdr3_aa: CASSLDVAVRTDTQYF
v_call: TRBV7-2; j_call: TRBJ2-5; cdr3_aa: CASSPPPGGETQYF
v_call: TRBV6-6; j_call: TRBJ1-4; cdr3_aa: CASRRQGLNEKLFF
v_call: TRBV11-3; j_call: TRBJ1-5; cdr3_aa: CASSRTGDQPQHF
v_call: TRBV30; j_call: TRBJ1-3; cdr3_aa: CAIGTDSGNTIYF
v_call: TRBV7-2; j_call: TRBJ1-6; cdr3_aa: CASSRQIDSPLHF
v_call: TRBV6-5; j_call: TRBJ1-3; cdr3_aa: CASSYSTGGGNTIYF
v_call: TRBV14; j_call: TRBJ2-3; cdr3_aa: CASSRGTSGRTDTQYF
v_call: TRBV19; j_call: TRBJ1-2; cdr3_aa: CASTGTLNYGYTF
v_call: TRBV7-2; j_call: TRBJ1-2; cdr3_aa: CASSLLVGYGYTF
v_call: TRBV27; j_call: TRBJ1-6; cdr3_aa: CASSLATGGTSPLHF
v_call: TRBV5-1; j_call: TRBJ2-1; cdr3_aa: CASSLGELSYNEQFF
v_call: TRBV12-5; j_call: TRBJ2-1; cdr3_aa: CASGLVRGAGNEQFF
v_call: TRBV10-3; j_call: TRBJ1-1; cdr3_aa: CAISDPRDSVNTEAFF
v_call: TRBV19; j_call: TRBJ2-6; cdr3_aa: CASSLGTGLPGANVLTF
v_call: TRBV30; j_call: TRBJ1-6; cdr3_aa: CAWSGVTYSPLHF
v_call: TRBV27; j_call: TRBJ2-2; cdr3_aa: CASSLREQGVFLTGELFF
v_call: TRBV6-1; j_call: TRBJ2-1; cdr3_aa: CASSDGRSSYNEQFF
v_call: TRBV12-5; j_call: TRBJ1-5; cdr3_aa: CASGRGDSQPQHF